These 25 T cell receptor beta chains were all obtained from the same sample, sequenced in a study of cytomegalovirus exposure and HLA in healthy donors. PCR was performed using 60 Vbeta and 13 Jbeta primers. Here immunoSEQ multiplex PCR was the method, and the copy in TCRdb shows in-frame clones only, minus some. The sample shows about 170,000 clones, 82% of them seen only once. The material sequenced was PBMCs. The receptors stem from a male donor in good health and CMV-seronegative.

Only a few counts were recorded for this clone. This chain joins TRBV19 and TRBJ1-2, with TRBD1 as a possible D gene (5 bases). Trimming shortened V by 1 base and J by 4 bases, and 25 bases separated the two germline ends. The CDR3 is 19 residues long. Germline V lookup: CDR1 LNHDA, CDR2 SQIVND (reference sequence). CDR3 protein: CASSIGVVGQHWTIYGYTF. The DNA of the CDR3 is TGTGCCAGTAGTATAGGGGTCGTGGGGCAGCACTGGACGATCTATGGCTACACCTTC.

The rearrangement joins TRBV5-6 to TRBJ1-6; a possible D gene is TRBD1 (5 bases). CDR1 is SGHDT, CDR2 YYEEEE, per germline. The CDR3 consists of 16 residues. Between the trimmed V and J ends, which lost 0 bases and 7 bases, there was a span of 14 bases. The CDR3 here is CASSLEGFKSNSPLHF. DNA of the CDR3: TGTGCCAGCAGCTTGGAGGGGTTCAAGTCGAATTCACCCCTCCACTTT.

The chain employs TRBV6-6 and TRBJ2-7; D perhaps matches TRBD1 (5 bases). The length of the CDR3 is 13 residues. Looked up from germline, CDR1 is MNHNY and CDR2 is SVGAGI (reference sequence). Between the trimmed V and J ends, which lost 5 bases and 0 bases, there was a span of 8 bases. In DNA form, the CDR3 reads TGTGCCAGCAGTAGGGGCGACTCCTACGAGCAGTACTTC. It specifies CASSRGDSYEQYF.

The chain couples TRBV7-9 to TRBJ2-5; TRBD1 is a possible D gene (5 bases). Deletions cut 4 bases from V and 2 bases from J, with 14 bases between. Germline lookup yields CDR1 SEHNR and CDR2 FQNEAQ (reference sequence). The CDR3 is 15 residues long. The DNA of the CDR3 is TGTGCCAGCAGCTCGAATATAGGGGTGCAAGAGACCCAGTACTTC. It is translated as CASSSNIGVQETQYF. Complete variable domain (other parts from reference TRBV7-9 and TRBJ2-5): DTGVSQNPRHKITKRGQNVTFRCDPISEHNRLYWYRQTLGQGPEFLTYFQNEAQLEKSRLLSDRFSAERPKGSFSTLEIQRTEQGDSAMYLCASSSNIGVQETQYFGPGTRLLVL.

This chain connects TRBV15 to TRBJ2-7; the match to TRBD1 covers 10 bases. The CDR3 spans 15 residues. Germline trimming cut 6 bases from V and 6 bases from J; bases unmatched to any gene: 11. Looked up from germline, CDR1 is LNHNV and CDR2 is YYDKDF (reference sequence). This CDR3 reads CATRGYDRGRSEQYF. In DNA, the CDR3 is TGTGCCACCAGAGGGTACGACAGGGGGCGCTCCGAGCAGTACTTC. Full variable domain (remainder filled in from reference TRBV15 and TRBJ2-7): DAMVIQNPRYQVTQFGKPVTLSCSQTLNHNVMYWYQQKSSQAPKLLFHYYDKDFNNEADTPDNFQSRRPNTSFCFLDIRSPGLGDTAMYLCATRGYDRGRSEQYFGPGTRLTVT.

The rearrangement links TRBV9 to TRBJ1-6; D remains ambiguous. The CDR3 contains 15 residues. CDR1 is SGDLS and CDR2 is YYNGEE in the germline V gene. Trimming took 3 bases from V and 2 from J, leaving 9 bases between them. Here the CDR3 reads CASSGPGTYNSPLHF. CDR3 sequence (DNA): TGTGCCAGCAGCGGTCCGGGGACCTATAATTCACCCCTCCACTTT.

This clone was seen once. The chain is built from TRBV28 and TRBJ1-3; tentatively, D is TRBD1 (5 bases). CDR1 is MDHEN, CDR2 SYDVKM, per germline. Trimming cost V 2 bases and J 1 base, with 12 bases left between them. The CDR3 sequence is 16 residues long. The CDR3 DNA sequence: TGTGCCAGCAGTTTAACCTCAGGGTTGTCTGGAAACACCATATATTTT. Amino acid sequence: CASSLTSGLSGNTIYF.

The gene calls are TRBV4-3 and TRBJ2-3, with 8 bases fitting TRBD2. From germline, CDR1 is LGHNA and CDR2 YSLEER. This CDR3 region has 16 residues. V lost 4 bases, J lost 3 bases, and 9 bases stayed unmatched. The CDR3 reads CASSLSSGGVTDTQYF. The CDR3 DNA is TGCGCCAGCAGCCTTTCCAGCGGGGGAGTAACAGATACGCAGTATTTT.

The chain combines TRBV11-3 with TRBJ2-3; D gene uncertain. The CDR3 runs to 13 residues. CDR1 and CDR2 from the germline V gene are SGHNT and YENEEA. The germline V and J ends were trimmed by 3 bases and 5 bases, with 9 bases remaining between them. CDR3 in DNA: TGTGCCAGCAGCTTTGCTTATAGAGATACGCAGTATTTT. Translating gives CASSFAYRDTQYF. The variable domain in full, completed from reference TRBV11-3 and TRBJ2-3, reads EAGVVQSPRYKIIEKKQPVAFWCNPISGHNTLYWYLQNLGQGPELLIRYENEEAVDDSQLPKDRFSAERLKGVDSTLKIQPAELGDSAVYLCASSFAYRDTQYFGPGTRLTVL.

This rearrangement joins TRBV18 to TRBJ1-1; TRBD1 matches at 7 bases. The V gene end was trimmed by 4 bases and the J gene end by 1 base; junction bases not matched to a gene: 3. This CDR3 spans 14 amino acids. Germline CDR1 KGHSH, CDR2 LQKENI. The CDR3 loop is CASSQTGWNTEAFF. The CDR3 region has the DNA TGTGCCAGCTCACAGACAGGGTGGAACACTGAAGCTTTCTTT.

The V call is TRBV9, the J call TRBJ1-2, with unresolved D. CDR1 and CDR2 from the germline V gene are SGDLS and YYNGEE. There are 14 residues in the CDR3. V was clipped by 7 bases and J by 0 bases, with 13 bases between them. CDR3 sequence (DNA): TGTGCCAGCGGAGATTTGGGAGCTAACTATGGCTACACCTTC. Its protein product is CASGDLGANYGYTF.

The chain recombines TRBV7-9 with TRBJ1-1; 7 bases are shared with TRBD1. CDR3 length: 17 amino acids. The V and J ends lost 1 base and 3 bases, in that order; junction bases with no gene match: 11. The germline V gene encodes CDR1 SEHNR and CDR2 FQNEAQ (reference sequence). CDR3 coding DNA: TGTGCCAGCAGCTTAGTCAAGGCGGTTACAGGGGACACTGAAGCTTTCTTT. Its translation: CASSLVKAVTGDTEAFF.

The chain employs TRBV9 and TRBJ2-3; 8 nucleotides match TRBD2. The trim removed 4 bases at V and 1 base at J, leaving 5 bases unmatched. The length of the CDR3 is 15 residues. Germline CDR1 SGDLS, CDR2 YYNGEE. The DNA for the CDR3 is TGTGCCAGCAGCCCCAGAGCGGGGGGCACAGATACGCAGTATTTT. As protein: CASSPRAGGTDTQYF.

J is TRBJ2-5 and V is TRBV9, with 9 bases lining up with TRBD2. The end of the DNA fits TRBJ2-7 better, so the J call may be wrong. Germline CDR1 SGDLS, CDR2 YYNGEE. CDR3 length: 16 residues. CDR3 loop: CASSVDPAGGTYEQYF. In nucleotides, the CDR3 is TGTGCCAGCAGCGTAGACCCAGCGGGGGGTACCTACGAGCAGTACTTC.

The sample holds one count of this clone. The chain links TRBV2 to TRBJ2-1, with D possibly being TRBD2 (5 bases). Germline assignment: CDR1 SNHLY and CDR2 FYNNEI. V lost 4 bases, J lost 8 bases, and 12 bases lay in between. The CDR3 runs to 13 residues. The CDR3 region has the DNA TGTGCCAGCAGTGGACTACCTCGGCATGAGCAGTTCTTC. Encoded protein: CASSGLPRHEQFF.

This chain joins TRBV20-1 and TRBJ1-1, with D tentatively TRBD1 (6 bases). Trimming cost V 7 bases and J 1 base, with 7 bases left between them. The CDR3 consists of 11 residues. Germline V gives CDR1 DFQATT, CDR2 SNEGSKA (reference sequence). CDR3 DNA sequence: TGCAGTGAAGGGGGGAACACTGAAGCTTTCTTT. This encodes CSEGGNTEAFF.

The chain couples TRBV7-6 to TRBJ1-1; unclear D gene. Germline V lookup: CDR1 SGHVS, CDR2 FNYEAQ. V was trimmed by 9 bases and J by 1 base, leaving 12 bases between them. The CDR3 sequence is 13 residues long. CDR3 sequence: CASQRGPNTEAFF. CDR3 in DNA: TGTGCCAGTCAGCGAGGGCCGAACACTGAAGCTTTCTTT.

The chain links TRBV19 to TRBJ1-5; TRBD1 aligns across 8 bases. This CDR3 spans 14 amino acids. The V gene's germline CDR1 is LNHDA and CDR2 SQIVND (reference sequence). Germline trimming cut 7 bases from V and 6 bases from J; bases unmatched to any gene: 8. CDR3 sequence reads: CASNLEDRAQPQHF. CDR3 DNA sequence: TGTGCCAGTAACCTAGAGGACAGGGCTCAGCCCCAGCATTTT.

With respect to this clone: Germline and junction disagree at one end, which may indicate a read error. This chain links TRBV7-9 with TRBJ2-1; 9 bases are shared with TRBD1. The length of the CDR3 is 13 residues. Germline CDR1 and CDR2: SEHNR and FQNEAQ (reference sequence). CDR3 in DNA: TGTTCCAGCAGAGTAACAGGGGGCGATGAGCAGTTCTTC. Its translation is CSSRVTGGDEQFF.

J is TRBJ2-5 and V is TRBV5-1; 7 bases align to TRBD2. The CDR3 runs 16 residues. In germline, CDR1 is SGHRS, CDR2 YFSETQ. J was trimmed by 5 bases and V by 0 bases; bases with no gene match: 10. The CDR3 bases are TGCGCCAGCAGCTTGGTGGCGGGAGCCACCCAGGAGACCCAGTACTTC. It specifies CASSLVAGATQETQYF.

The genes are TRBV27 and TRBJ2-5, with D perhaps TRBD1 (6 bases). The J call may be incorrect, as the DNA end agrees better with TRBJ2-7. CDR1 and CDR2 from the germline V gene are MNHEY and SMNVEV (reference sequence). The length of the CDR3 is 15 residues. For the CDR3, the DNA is TGTGCCAGCAGTACCCCGGGACACAGCTCCTACGAGCAGTACTTC. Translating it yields CASSTPGHSSYEQYF.

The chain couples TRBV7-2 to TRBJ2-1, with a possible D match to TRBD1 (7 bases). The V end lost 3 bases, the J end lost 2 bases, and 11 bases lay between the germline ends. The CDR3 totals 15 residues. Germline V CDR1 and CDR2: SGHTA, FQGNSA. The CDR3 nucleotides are TGTGCCAGCAGCTTCAGGGGGGCCCCCTACAATGAGCAGTTCTTC. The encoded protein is CASSFRGAPYNEQFF.

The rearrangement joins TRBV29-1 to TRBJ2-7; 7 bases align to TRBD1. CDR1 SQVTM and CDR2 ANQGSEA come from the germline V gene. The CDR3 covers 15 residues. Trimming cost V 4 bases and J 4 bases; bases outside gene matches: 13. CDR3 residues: CSVGHPGQPDYEQYF. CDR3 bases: TGCAGCGTTGGTCACCCGGGACAGCCTGATTACGAGCAGTACTTC.

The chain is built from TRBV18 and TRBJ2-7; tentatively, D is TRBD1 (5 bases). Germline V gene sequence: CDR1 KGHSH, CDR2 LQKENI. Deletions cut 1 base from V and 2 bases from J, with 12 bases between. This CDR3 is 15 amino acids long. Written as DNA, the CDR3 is TGTGCCAGCTCACCACGAGTCAGGGATACCTACGAGCAGTACTTC. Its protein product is CASSPRVRDTYEQYF.

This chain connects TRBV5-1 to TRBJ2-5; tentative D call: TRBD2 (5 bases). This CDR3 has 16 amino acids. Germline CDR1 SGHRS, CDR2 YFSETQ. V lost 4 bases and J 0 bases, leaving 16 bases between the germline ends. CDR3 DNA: TGCGCCAGCAGCCACGGACTCACGAACGACCAAGAGACCCAGTACTTC. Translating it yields CASSHGLTNDQETQYF.